Listed below are T cell receptor beta chains from one sample, sequenced in a study of early T cells in non-severe SARS-CoV-2 infection. One entry per CDR3 protein results from TCRdb running MiXCR on the 5' RACE reads. The repertoire has just under 60,000 distinct CDR3 sequences, 6.5% to 8.5% of them found once; the top ten carry around 3.4%. The sample was whole blood. The receptors come from an adult who was a healthcare worker with PCR-confirmed SARS-CoV-2 infection or an uninfected control (not recorded which). Each CDR3 is given with its conserved first and last residue. The D gene is left open where the match is weak. Size is omitted from some rows. Given values are once, few, many or a class for expanded clones.

TRBV5-8	TRBJ2-3	few	NA	TGTGCCAGCAGCCCGGGACATACCAATCGACGAGATACGCAGTATTTT	CASSPGHTNRRDTQYF
TRBV2	TRBJ1-2	few	NA	TGTGCCAGTCCCCACCCGGTAGGGGTTAATGGCTACACCTTC	CASPHPVGVNGYTF
TRBV30	TRBJ1-4	few	NA	TGTGCCTGGAGTGGGACCCGCCGCGGAAAACTGTTTTTT	CAWSGTRRGKLFF
TRBV28	TRBJ1-5	NA	NA	TGTGCCAGCTCCTTAGGCAGATCCGGACAGCCCCAGCATTTT	CASSLGRSGQPQHF
TRBV29-1	TRBJ2-7	NA	TRBD2	TGCAGCGTTGAAATGCAAGGACTAGCGGGAGGGCCTCAGGAGCAGTACTTC	CSVEMQGLAGGPQEQYF
TRBV5-4	TRBJ1-6	NA	TRBD1	TGTGCCAGCAGCAGGCCGGGACAGGGAGATTCACCCCTCCACTTT	CASSRPGQGDSPLHF
TRBV12-3/TRBV12-4	TRBJ1-1	NA	NA	TGTGCCAGCAGCTATCAGGGGCTTCGGACTGAAGCTTTCTTT	CASSYQGLRTEAFF
TRBV11-2	TRBJ2-2	many	TRBD2	TGTGCCAGCAGTCAAGGACTAGCGGGAGCTGGGGCCGGGGAGCTGTTTTTT	CASSQGLAGAGAGELFF
TRBV12-3/TRBV12-4	TRBJ2-7	few	NA	TGTGTAAGCGCGGGATCGACCTACGAGCAGTACTTC	CVSAGSTYEQYF
TRBV10-3	TRBJ1-1	NA	NA	TGTGCCATCAGTGAGTCGGGCAGGGTAGGCACTGAAGCTTTCTTT	CAISESGRVGTEAFF
TRBV10-3	TRBJ2-7	NA	TRBD2	TGTGCCATCACCAGCGGGAGGCAGGGGTTGGGATCCGAGCAGTACTTC	CAITSGRQGLGSEQYF
TRBV27	TRBJ2-7	NA	NA	TGTGCCAGCGGAGACAGGCCCCCCAGCGAGCAGTACTTC	CASGDRPPSEQYF
TRBV6-5	TRBJ2-5	few	TRBD1	TGTGCCAGGGACAGGGGGTACCAGTACTTC	CARDRGYQYF
TRBV7-3	TRBJ2-3	few	TRBD2	TGTGCCAGCAGCTCGCCCCTGACTAGCTTTATGCCAGATACGCAGTATTTT	CASSSPLTSFMPDTQYF
TRBV29-1	TRBJ1-2	many	TRBD1	TGCAGCGTCCGGACAGGGAGGAACTATGGCTACACCTTC	CSVRTGRNYGYTF
TRBV29-1	TRBJ1-5	NA	NA	TGCAGCGTTGGGGACGGCAATCAGCCCCAGCATTTT	CSVGDGNQPQHF
TRBV4-2	TRBJ2-5	few	TRBD1	TGTGCCAGCAGCCAAAGGACAGGGGGAGAGACCCAGTACTTC	CASSQRTGGETQYF
TRBV7-3	TRBJ2-2	many	TRBD1	TGTGCCAGCAGCTTAGGATCCGGGACAGTGGGCACCGGGGAGCTGTTTTTT	CASSLGSGTVGTGELFF
TRBV13	TRBJ2-7	NA	NA	TGTGCCAGCAGCTTTTCAAGCAGGGTCGAGCAGTACTTC	CASSFSSRVEQYF
TRBV18	TRBJ2-1	few	NA	TGTGCCAGCTCACCCAAAGGCAATGAGCAGTTCTTC	CASSPKGNEQFF
TRBV29-1	TRBJ2-4	NA	NA	TGCAGCGTTGTAGGACAGACCCAAAACATTCAGTACTTC	CSVVGQTQNIQYF
TRBV4-1	TRBJ2-1	many	TRBD1	TGCGCCAGCAGCCATACAGGGGGAAATGAGCAGTTCTTC	CASSHTGGNEQFF
TRBV7-8	TRBJ2-7	NA	NA	TGTGCCAGCAGCTTAGGGGACTTAAACTACGAGCAGTACTTC	CASSLGDLNYEQYF
TRBV12-3/TRBV12-4	TRBJ2-3	NA	TRBD2	TGTGCCAGCAGCCAGAGACTAGCGGGTAGCACAGATACGCAGTATTTT	CASSQRLAGSTDTQYF
TRBV28	TRBJ2-7	NA	NA	TGTGCCAGCAGTTTAGCCTACCGTTGGACATCCTCCTACGAGCAGTACTTC	CASSLAYRWTSSYEQYF
TRBV7-9	TRBJ2-2	few	TRBD2	TGTGCCAGCAGCCCCGGGAGCGGGGTTAACACCGGGGAGCTGTTTTTT	CASSPGSGVNTGELFF
TRBV28	TRBJ2-1	few	NA	TGTGCCACCCACGTTGAGTGGCCCAATGAGCAGTTCTTC	CATHVEWPNEQFF
TRBV7-3	TRBJ1-1	many	TRBD1	TGTGCCAGCAGCCAGGGACAGATGAACACTGAAGCTTTCTTT	CASSQGQMNTEAFF
TRBV29-1	TRBJ2-5	few	NA	TGCAGCGTTGCCGGAGAGACCCAGTACTTC	CSVAGETQYF
TRBV30	TRBJ2-7	few	NA	TGTGCCTGGAGAACCCCCGGGTTCTACGAGCAGTACTTC	CAWRTPGFYEQYF
TRBV20-1	TRBJ2-5	NA	NA	TGCAGTGCTCCTCCGGGAAGGGGCAGACAAGAGACCCAGTACTTC	CSAPPGRGRQETQYF
TRBV12-3/TRBV12-4	TRBJ2-3	few	NA	TGTGCCAGCAGTAGGACAGTGCCCACAGATACGCAGTATTTT	CASSRTVPTDTQYF
TRBV28	TRBJ2-1	many	TRBD2	TGTGCCAGCAGCCCTCCGACGGGGGGAAAAAGGGATGAGCAGTTCTTC	CASSPPTGGKRDEQFF
TRBV21-1	TRBJ1-1	many	NA	TGTGCCAGCTTCAAGGCGGGGGAGGAGAACACTGAAGCTTTCTTT	CASFKAGEENTEAFF
TRBV24-1	TRBJ2-3	many	NA	TGTGCCACCAGTGATTTGGGAGGGTTGGAGGATACGCAGTATTTT	CATSDLGGLEDTQYF
TRBV29-1	TRBJ1-1	NA	TRBD1	TGCAGCGTTGCGGGGGACAGTGAAGCTTTCTTT	CSVAGDSEAFF
TRBV5-1	TRBJ2-7	many	NA	TGCGCCAGCAGCGCCCGGTCAGGCGATACCTACGAGCAGTACTTC	CASSARSGDTYEQYF
TRBV6-1	TRBJ2-5	few	NA	TGTGCCAGCAGTAACCCTGGGAGTAGAGAGACCCAGTACTTC	CASSNPGSRETQYF
TRBV9	TRBJ2-3	few	NA	TGTGCCAGCAGCGTAGCGCATACTAGCACAGATACGCAGTATTTT	CASSVAHTSTDTQYF
TRBV7-7	TRBJ2-1	many	NA	TGTGCCAGCAGCCCTGCCTGGGACTCCTACAATGAGCAGTTCTTC	CASSPAWDSYNEQFF
TRBV27	TRBJ2-7	many	NA	TGTGCCAGCAGCCCAGGGCTGGGGCTATCCTACGAGCAGTACTTC	CASSPGLGLSYEQYF
TRBV28	TRBJ1-2	NA	NA	TGTGCCAGCAGTTCGGGGGGCTACACCTTC	CASSSGGYTF
TRBV27	TRBJ2-1	many	NA	TGTGCCAGCTTCGCGACTAGTATCAATGAGCAGTTCTTC	CASFATSINEQFF
TRBV2	TRBJ2-2	many	NA	TGTGCCAGCAATGGGAACACCGGGGAGCTGTTTTTT	CASNGNTGELFF
TRBV20-1	TRBJ2-1	many	TRBD2	TGCAGTGCGTTAGCGGGAGGCAACAATGAGCAGTTCTTC	CSALAGGNNEQFF
TRBV30	TRBJ1-3	NA	NA	TGTGCCTGGAGTAGGGACATGAGCTCTGGAAACACCATATATTTT	CAWSRDMSSGNTIYF
TRBV20-1	TRBJ2-1	many	TRBD2	TGCAGTGCTAGAGATCGGCCGGGGCTAGCGGGAGTTAATGAGCAGTTCTTC	CSARDRPGLAGVNEQFF
TRBV20-1	TRBJ2-1	few	NA	TGCAGTGCTAGCAAGGAAAGCGCCTACAATGAGCAGTTCTTC	CSASKESAYNEQFF
TRBV25-1	TRBJ2-4	NA	TRBD2	TGTGCCAGCAGTGAATGGACTAGCGGGAGGAGGACCAAAAACATTCAGTACTTC	CASSEWTSGRRTKNIQYF
TRBV7-6	TRBJ2-5	many	NA	TGTGCCAGCAGCTCCCGGGACAACGCCCAAGAGACCCAGTACTTC	CASSSRDNAQETQYF
TRBV18	TRBJ1-1	once	NA	TGTGCCAGCTCCCTCCTGGAAGGAGAAGCTTTCTTT	CASSLLEGEAFF
TRBV28	TRBJ2-3	NA	TRBD2	TGTGCCAGCAGTCGCGGTCTAGCGGACACAGATACGCAGTATTTT	CASSRGLADTDTQYF
TRBV18	TRBJ2-7	many	NA	TGTGCCAGCTCACCCCTTCGGGGGAACGAGCAGTACTTC	CASSPLRGNEQYF
TRBV5-1	TRBJ2-5	few	NA	TGCGCCAGCAGCTTGGTTCCAGGAGGGCCTGGGGAGACCCAGTACTTC	CASSLVPGGPGETQYF